A single sample gave rise to the 10 T cell receptor beta chains below, sequenced in a study of shared clonotypes between healthy human individuals. In the naive CD8 group, cells lacked CD45RO and were positively selected for CCR7, so terminally differentiated effector memory CD45RA+ cells were left out. Repertoires were generated with immunoSEQ multiplex PCR, while TCRdb's copy carries only in-frame clones and drops some. The sample lists millions of clones, 90% to 95% occurring once. Material for sequencing was naive CD8+ T cells from PBMCs. These receptor sequences come from a man between 18 and 29 years old in good health. Some clones in this sample may be carry-over from other donors' samples.

This chain connects TRBV18 to TRBJ2-4; maybe TRBD1 (6 bases). This CDR3 is 15 amino acids long. Deletions cut 6 bases from V and 0 bases from J, with 12 bases between. Germline loops: CDR1 KGHSH, CDR2 LQKENI. The chain's CDR3 is CASSGTRLAKNIQYF. The CDR3 coding sequence is TGTGCCAGCTCCGGGACAAGACTAGCCAAAAACATTCAGTACTTC. The full variable domain, in which reference TRBV18 and TRBJ2-4 provide the parts outside the CDR3, is NAGVMQNPRHLVRRRGQEARLRCSPMKGHSHVYWYRQLPEEGLKFMVYLQKENIIDESGMPKERFSAEFPKEGPSILRIQQVVRGDSAAYFCASSGTRLAKNIQYFGAGTRLSVL.

About this clone: The same CDR3 can be traced to other DNA sequences in this sample. CDR3 protein: CASSLSAGNYGYTF. CDR3 in DNA: TGTGCCAGCAGTTTATCAGCAGGGAACTATGGCTACACCTTC. The gene calls are TRBV27 and TRBJ1-2; D may be TRBD1 (5 bases). V shed 0 bases and J shed 2 bases, with 7 bases lying between them. The CDR3 has 14 amino acids. Germline assignment: CDR1 MNHEY and CDR2 SMNVEV (reference sequence).

The gene calls are TRBV2 and TRBJ2-3; 9 nucleotides line up with TRBD1. The V gene end was trimmed by 4 bases and the J gene end by 6 bases; junction bases not matched to a gene: 8. CDR1 is SNHLY and CDR2 is FYNNEI in the germline V gene. This CDR3 is 15 amino acids long. The CDR3 sequence: CASSAGTGYEDTQYF. The CDR3 DNA is TGTGCCAGCAGTGCCGGGACAGGGTATGAGGATACGCAGTATTTT.

The rearrangement joins TRBV5-4 to TRBJ1-1; 8 nucleotides agree with TRBD1. The germline gives CDR1 SGHNT, CDR2 YYREEE (reference sequence). V lost 0 bases and J lost 8; bases outside the gene matches: 6. The CDR3 length is 14 residues. The CDR3 nucleotides are TGTGCCAGCAGCTTGGGGGGACAGGTTTCGGAAGCTTTCTTT. Its protein product is CASSLGGQVSEAFF. Complete variable domain (other parts from reference TRBV5-4 and TRBJ1-1): ETGVTQSPTHLIKTRGQQVTLRCSSQSGHNTVSWYQQALGQGPQFIFQYYREEENGRGNFPPRFSGLQFPNYSSELNVNALELDDSALYLCASSLGGQVSEAFFGQGTRLTVV.

The V call is TRBV27, the J call TRBJ2-1; TRBD2 matches at 11 bases. Trimming removed 4 bases from V and 11 bases from J; junction bases left unmatched: 4. The CDR3 runs 13 residues. Germline CDR1 is MNHEY and CDR2 is SMNVEV (reference sequence). This CDR3 reads CASSSRLAGKQFF. CDR3 sequence (DNA): TGTGCCAGCAGTTCCCGACTAGCGGGAAAGCAGTTCTTC.

Worth noting for this clone: This sample includes further DNA sequences coding for the same CDR3. The chain links TRBV29-1 to TRBJ2-1, with a possible D match to TRBD2 (6 bases). V was cut by 3 bases and J by 7 bases, with 7 bases left in between. The CDR3 length is 11 residues. CDR1 SQVTM and CDR2 ANQGSEA come from the germline V gene. CDR3 in amino acids: CSVEDYNEQFF. The CDR3 DNA reads TGCAGCGTTGAGGACTATAATGAGCAGTTCTTC.

The chain uses TRBV7-3 and TRBJ2-1; TRBD2 matches 14 bases. CDR3 length equals 16 residues. Germline CDR1 is SGHTA and CDR2 is FQGTGA. V lost 5 bases and J lost 11; bases outside the gene matches: 11. The DNA of the CDR3 is TGTGCCAGCAGCCAGGGGACTAGCGGGAGCATTAGGCAGCAGTTCTTC. This gives the protein CASSQGTSGSIRQQFF.

This chain links TRBV7-3 with TRBJ2-6; D might be TRBD1 or TRBD2, each matching 5 bases. The CDR3 contains 15 residues. Trimming left V 2 bases short and J 6 bases short, with 11 bases between. The germline CDR1 and CDR2 sequences are SGHTA and FQGTGA. The CDR3 reads CASSLGGPKANVLTF. The CDR3 region has the DNA TGTGCCAGCAGCTTAGGGGGTCCCAAGGCCAACGTCCTGACTTTC.

This chain links TRBV13 with TRBJ1-1; D ambiguous. This CDR3 spans 12 amino acids. Trimming removed 0 bases at V and 7 bases at J, with 6 bases between. CDR1 PRHDT and CDR2 FYEKMQ come from the germline V gene (reference sequence). CDR3 residues: CASSLGAIEAFF. The CDR3 DNA reads TGTGCCAGCAGCTTAGGGGCGATTGAAGCTTTCTTT.

V gene TRBV19 combines with J gene TRBJ1-1, with D possibly matching TRBD1 (5 bases). V shed 4 bases and J shed 0 bases, with 9 bases lying between them. CDR3 size: 14 residues. Germline CDR1 LNHDA, CDR2 SQIVND (reference sequence). The CDR3 protein is CASSSRDMNTEAFF. The CDR3 DNA reads as TGTGCCAGTAGTAGCAGGGATATGAACACTGAAGCTTTCTTT.